These 10 T cell receptor beta chains were sequenced from one sample in a study of OX40 agonist ivuxolimab in advanced cancers. Only in-frame clones appear in the TCRdb table, and some are missing; sequencing was by immunoSEQ multiplex PCR. The profile shows about 100,000 clones, around 90% of them singletons. Sequencing was performed on CD4+ or CD8+ T cells sorted from blood, taken in a trial of the OX40 agonist ivuxolimab. These TCRs come from an adult with an advanced solid tumor such as melanoma, head and neck, liver or kidney cancer.

The table lists this clone with a count of one. The chain carries TRBV5-8 and TRBJ1-4, with D unclear. The CDR3 has 14 amino acids. Germline V gene data show CDR1 as SGHTS and CDR2 as YDEGEE. V lost 0 bases and J lost 2, with 5 bases in between. The CDR3 DNA reads TGTGCCAGCAGCTTGGGAGGGACTAATGAAAAACTGTTTTTT. Amino acids: CASSLGGTNEKLFF.

This chain uses TRBV7-3 with TRBJ2-1; D tentatively reads TRBD1 or TRBD2 (6 bases each). The V end lost 5 bases, the J end lost 6 bases, and 29 bases lay between the germline ends. CDR1 and CDR2 from the germline V gene are SGHTA and FQGTGA. This CDR3 is 19 amino acids long. The DNA for the CDR3 is TGTGCCAGCAGCCCCAGTTGGGGGGCCAGTGTTTCCGTATCCAATGAGCAGTTCTTC. Encoded protein: CASSPSWGASVSVSNEQFF.

The CDR3 DNA sequence: TGTGCCAGCGGATGGACAGGGGGCGGCAATCAGCCCCAGCATTTT. Protein: CASGWTGGGNQPQHF. The chain uses TRBV6-5 and TRBJ1-5, with 11 bases lining up with TRBD1. The CDR3 runs 15 residues. The V gene's germline CDR1 is MNHEY and CDR2 SVGAGI. J gave up 2 bases and V 8 bases, and 5 bases lay outside the gene matches.

Only a few counts were recorded for this clone. The chain links TRBV19 to TRBJ2-7; the match to TRBD1 covers 10 bases. Looked up from germline, CDR1 is LNHDA and CDR2 is SQIVND (reference sequence). CDR3 size: 13 residues. V trimming: 3 bases; J trimming: 9 bases; junction bases outside the gene matches: 5. The CDR3 reads CASSIRDRGPQYF. The CDR3 DNA is TGTGCCAGTAGTATTAGGGACAGGGGCCCGCAGTACTTC.

The chain joins TRBV7-6 to TRBJ2-7; no definite D call. CDR3 size: 13 residues. The germline V and J ends were trimmed by 5 bases and 3 bases, with 11 bases remaining between them. Per germline, CDR1 SGHVS and CDR2 FNYEAQ. CDR3 sequence reads: CASSLGPNYEQYF. CDR3 coding DNA: TGTGCCAGCAGCCTCGGACCGAACTACGAGCAGTACTTC.

This clone was recorded only once. CDR3 DNA: TGTGCCAGCTCACCATACCGCGGGGACAATGAGCAGTTCTTC. It encodes CASSPYRGDNEQFF. V is TRBV18 and J is TRBJ2-1; D is possibly TRBD2 (6 bases). In germline, CDR1 is KGHSH, CDR2 LQKENI. The V end was cut by 2 bases, the J end by 5 bases, with 10 bases between. The CDR3 is made up of 14 amino acids.

The V and J genes are TRBV4-1 and TRBJ1-1; D call uncertain. The germline V gene encodes CDR1 MGHRA and CDR2 YSYEKL. The CDR3 runs to 14 residues. The V end was cut by 0 bases, the J end by 3 bases, with 8 bases between. DNA of the CDR3: TGCGCCAGCAGCCAAGATCGACGGGACACTGAAGCTTTCTTT. Translation: CASSQDRRDTEAFF.

The chain combines TRBV4-2 with TRBJ1-4; D call uncertain. The CDR3 covers 17 residues. The V gene lost 0 bases and the J gene lost 1 base, with 12 bases spanning the gap. Germline assignment: CDR1 LGHNA and CDR2 YNFKEQ. CDR3 region: CASSQETQVVTNEKLFF. The DNA of the CDR3 is TGTGCCAGCAGCCAAGAAACCCAGGTGGTAACTAATGAAAAACTGTTTTTT.

This sequence joins TRBV18 and TRBJ2-7, with D perhaps TRBD2 (5 bases). CDR3 length equals 14 residues. Germline CDR1 is KGHSH and CDR2 is LQKENI. V was shortened by 4 bases and J by 5 bases, with 15 bases between the two germline ends. This CDR3 is CASSLLSGSNEQYF. The CDR3, as DNA: TGTGCCAGCTCACTTCTTAGTGGGAGTAACGAGCAGTACTTC.

The chain is built from TRBV7-2 and TRBJ2-2; 12 bases match TRBD2. CDR1 and CDR2 from the germline V gene are SGHTA and FQGNSA. V shed 5 bases, J shed 7 bases, and the junction held 8 bases outside the gene matches. This CDR3 comprises 16 residues. The CDR3 DNA sequence: TGTGCCAGCAGCACCCGACTAGCGGGAGCTCTCGGGGAGCTGTTTTTT. It is translated as CASSTRLAGALGELFF.